The present T cell receptor (beta chain) was sequenced within a study of cytomegalovirus exposure and HLA in healthy donors (dated by TCRdb to about 2017). General notes on the study: According to an earlier analysis of around 600 of the donors, some 180 million T cells yielded 95 million to 140 million unique TCR beta sequences and more than 250 Gb of sequence data. Roughly 300 gigabases of sequencing data and approximately 92 million unique TCR sequences made up an early release that covered nearly 650 HLA-typed donors. Of the 350 to 400 genotyped donors, 65% to 90% fell in the genetic ancestry cluster associated with self-reported Caucasian donors. The study was designed to test whether signatures of past pathogen exposure could be identified by cataloging public T cell receptors. The study profiled the T cell repertoires of approximately 700 subjects by immunosequencing and related them to cytomegalovirus serostatus. Besides the first cohort of roughly 640 subjects, a separate validation cohort made up of roughly 120 different subjects was used. High-throughput TCR immunosequencing, statistical association of individual TCRs with disease status, and machine learning were combined to predict cytomegalovirus infection status. In a later analysis, previously published TCR beta repertoires from several hundred donors were re-analyzed and high-resolution HLA genotyping was added so that TCR occurrence patterns could be studied. Rather than drawing on any new phenotypic data, the later analysis identified candidate immune exposures from TCR beta sequences and the way those sequences occurred across donors. An earlier analysis of fewer than 700 of the donors applied high-throughput TCR beta sequencing to assess whether each TCR beta V gene segment acted as functional or pseudogenic. Donor age, sex, ethnicity and CMV serostatus were compiled alongside the repertoire data. A later genetic analysis took genome-wide SNP genotypes for about 55% of the 666 donors and used that subset as a discovery cohort. All discovery cohort repertoires had been generated on a single sequencing platform. Class I and class II HLA loci were covered by the typing at four-digit resolution. Typing coverage differed by locus: A, B, C, DRB1 and DQB1 were typed in about 620-630 donors, DQA1 in 500 to 550, DPA1 in 600 to 610, and DPB1 in 472. Roughly 5 DR-DQ haplotypes were handled as single units for association and clustering, since linkage in the cohort was strong. Among 398 genotyped donors of the cohort, an average of around 240,000 unique TCR beta nucleotide sequences were sequenced per donor, roughly 18% of them non-productive.

Worth noting for this clone: Its antigen is still unknown. No base qualities exist here, and no much larger clone lies one base off it. The sample has other DNA sequences that encode this CDR3 too.

What the work shows at the level of the full study, not this receptor alone: A total of around 150 TCR beta chains were listed by the study as associated with cytomegalovirus. Compared with the roughly 720-donor mean, donors in an Asian-associated ancestry cluster had fewer N-insertions in productive TCRs, according to a later genetic analysis. It was suggested by the authors that the approach could potentially be generalized to other disease states and immunological phenotypes. Across donors, most TCR sequences were observed very rarely, whereas some public TCRs were present in many individuals. A later analysis found that TCR association rates varied across HLA loci, with DRB1 alleles showing the most associated TCRs and HLA-C alleles the fewest. In this cohort, only TCR beta chains were sequenced, and detectable features were limited by the absence of alpha or paired-chain data. In vitro tests confirmed that a few of the cytomegalovirus-associated TCR beta chains recognize cytomegalovirus antigens. In a later analysis, most CMV-associated TCR beta chains were found to appear HLA-restricted, with HLA associations seemingly driven largely by CMV exposure. A group of highly shared sequence variants was considered likely to be a technical artifact of the sequencing pipeline. Because counts were too low, approximately 15 rarely observed V segments, including chromosome 9 orphons, were excluded from the earlier analysis of several hundred of the donors. A later genetic analysis associated a missense DCLRE1C variant with V-gene and J-gene trimming of TCR beta chains, and an independent cohort replicated the association. Correlated functional status among segregating V segments might be attributable to linkage disequilibrium, but an unknown experimental factor could not be ruled out. In a later analysis, 15,000 to 20,000 TCR beta sequences were associated with specific HLA alleles at a false discovery rate of 0.05. A further reported finding was that TCR beta sequences accurately predicted the HLA-A and HLA-B alleles for most subjects in the first cohort. In both the original and validation cohorts, the classifier was reported to diagnose cytomegalovirus status with high specificity and sensitivity. Because the 87-base-pair reads could not distinguish some IMGT-functional V segments, including TRBV6-2 and TRBV6-3, those segments were excluded. HLA typing was unavailable for some donors at each locus, so association tests used only the typed subset. CMV serostatus was the only immune exposure information available for the cohort. The presence/absence analyses assumed that sequencing depth was roughly uniform across donors, and that assumption may not be true. Compared with equally common non-associated chains, HLA-associated TCR beta chains in a later analysis were more clonally expanded and had lower generation probabilities. In an earlier analysis of some 500 of the donors, most TCR beta V segments appeared in productive rearrangements about 87% or about 30% of the time, broadly matching IMGT annotations. When HLA alleles, especially DR and DQ, strongly co-occurred, attributing TCR associations to individual alleles was difficult. According to a later analysis, parvovirus B19, influenza, CMV and Epstein-Barr virus appeared linked to several top co-occurrence clusters.

The library was prepared using the immunoSEQ multiplex PCR assay. For the multiplex PCR, a mixture combining 60 forward primers for TCR Vbeta segments and 13 reverse primers for TCR Jbeta segments was used. A multiplex PCR assay on genomic DNA amplified the CDR3 region of rearranged TCR beta genes. The amplified TCR beta libraries were sequenced on the Illumina HiSeq System as 87-base-pair reads. Concerning the study's data processing: Across the 600 to 700 repertoires, a later analysis counted tens of millions of unique TCR beta chains, 9.5 million to 13 million of which were shared by at least two donors. To remove PCR and sequencing errors, raw reads were error-corrected and collapsed into unique sequences using a nearest-neighbor algorithm that merged closely related sequences. Alignment of CDR3 sequences to IMGT reference sequences was used to assign V, D and J gene segments. For a sequence to be retained, a match of at least six nucleotides to both a V gene segment and a J gene segment was required. A rearrangement counted as productive if the CDR3 had no stop codons and remained in frame with V and J, and every other rearrangement counted as non-productive. Following IMGT convention, CDR3 was defined as the stretch from the second conserved V-encoded cysteine to the conserved J-encoded phenylalanine. The earlier analysis of approximately 500 of the donors excluded sequences that lacked an unambiguous match to a single V gene segment. An earlier analysis of a few hundred of the donors classified V segments as functional when productive rearrangements were above 56.7% and as segregating when the standard deviation between donors was above 5%. A statistical classification framework was built for diagnosing cytomegalovirus status from the catalog of TCR beta chain sequences. In a later analysis, V and J genes were assigned by comparing TCR nucleotide sequences against IMGT/GENE-DB human TR gene sequences. The TCRdist pipeline was used in a later analysis to assign CDR3 sequences and most-parsimonious VDJ recombination scenarios. A later analysis defined each TCR beta chain by its CDR3 amino acid sequence plus V-gene family, and excluded reads lacking a unique V-gene family. To address suspected cross-contamination and a sequencing artifact, a later analysis removed several hundred highly shared, low-generation-probability nucleotide sequences. A later analysis calculated a clonal expansion index for each public chain from normalized within-repertoire ranks of inferred template counts. A later analysis computed generation probabilities with a VDJ recombination model fitted to out-of-frame rearrangements, and checked the results against IGoR. A later analysis scored TCR-TCR, TCR-HLA and TCR-CMV co-occurrence with hypergeometric tests, applying a repertoire-size bias correction to TCR pairs. False discovery rates were estimated in a later analysis by permuting HLA or CMV assignments 20 times. In a later analysis, co-occurring TCRs were grouped with DBSCAN, and TCRdist sequence similarity was added when clustering was performed within HLA-allele-positive subsets. Repertoires with fewer than 30,000 or more than 120,000 public chains were left out of co-occurrence clustering, as were four to six repertoires with anomalous nucleotide sharing. TCRdb retrieved this table from immuneACCESS and kept in-frame rearrangements only. Not all clones are present; in checked studies, unresolved V genes account for under half, and no reason is known for the remainder. That table gives V, J and clone size, and the DNA gave D and trimming. The sample data list roughly 160,000 clones, and about 82% of these were observed just once. The leading ten clones occupy less than 2.5% of the sample.

The germline V gene yields SGDLS for CDR1 and YYNGEE for CDR2. From the cysteine through the phenylalanine, the CDR3 covers 12 amino acids. The CDR3 DNA has 36 bases and is translated from base 1. A distance of 9 bases separates the germline ends of V and J, which lose 4 bases and 5 bases respectively. The cohort was made up of approximately 670 healthy bone marrow donors. At the time of sampling, every cohort member was nominally healthy, though immune exposures that went unrecorded were likely present. The donor tested CMV seronegative and was one of the 352 seronegative cohort members. Each donor provided a peripheral blood sample, and peripheral blood mononuclear cells were used for TCR beta sequencing. The Qiagen DNeasy Blood Extraction Kit was used to extract genomic DNA from the blood cell samples.

This TCR came from a male donor in good health and CMV-seronegative. The chain was built from TRBV9 and TRBJ1-2; a tentative D match to TRBD1 spans 5 bases. Specimen: PBMCs. The CDR3 sequence is CASSSRVYGYTF. In nucleotide form, the sequence is TGTGCCAGCAGCAGCAGGGTGTATGGCTACACCTTC. This CDR3, with the reference TRBV9 and TRBJ1-2 proteins standing in past its ends, gives the full variable domain DSGVTQTPKHLITATGQRVTLRCSPRSGDLSVYWYQQSLDQGLQFLIQYYNGEERAKGNILERFSAQQFPDLHSELNLSSLELGDSALYFCASSSRVYGYTFGSGTRLTVV.